This T cell receptor beta chain was sequenced in a study of OX40 agonist ivuxolimab in advanced cancers. The table came from immunoSEQ multiplex PCR; TCRdb's copy has only in-frame clones and leaves some out. The sample has tens of thousands of clones; around nine tenths are singletons. Between the trimmed V and J ends, which lost 0 bases and 2 bases, there was a span of 2 bases. The CDR3 has 12 residues. Germline CDR1 reads MNHNY; CDR2 reads SVGAGI (reference sequence). The source material was CD4+ or CD8+ T cells sorted from blood, sampled in a trial of the OX40 agonist ivuxolimab. The receptor was isolated from an adult with an advanced solid tumor such as melanoma, head and neck, liver or kidney cancer. V gene TRBV6-6 combines with J gene TRBJ2-7; D ambiguous. CDR3 in DNA: TGTGCCAGCAGTTACTCGACCTACGAGCAGTACTTC. Translating gives CASSYSTYEQYF.